Presented here are 20 T cell receptor beta chains from one specimen sequenced in a study of CD8 T cells in Susac syndrome (dated by TCRdb to about 2019). The library was generated by the immunoSEQ multiplex PCR assay. RNA was extracted with the RNeasy kit and about 0.5 to 1 ug was reverse transcribed using random hexamers. Through fastp at Q25 and MiXCR, TCRdb rebuilt clones from the public reads, retaining in-frame beta chains. Each entry merges the rows of one CDR3 protein and shows their most common DNA and genes. The sample contains 120,000 or so distinct CDR3 sequences, 85% to 95% of them found a single time. Jointly, the top ten make up 0.28% of the sample. Input material: CD8+ T cells from PBMCs. The source is a human donor with Susac syndrome.

This chain uses TRBV20-1 with TRBJ2-7; 7 bases agree with TRBD1. The germline V gene encodes CDR1 DFQATT and CDR2 SNEGSKA (reference sequence). The CDR3 runs 14 residues. Losses at the gene ends were 4 bases for V and 1 base for J; bases not matched to a gene: 7. The DNA for the CDR3 is TGCAGTGCTAAGCTAACGGGACAGTCCTACGAGCAGTACTTC. This encodes CSAKLTGQSYEQYF.

The chain recombines TRBV20-1 with TRBJ2-7; 9 bases are shared with TRBD2. The V gene end was trimmed by 6 bases and the J gene end by 2 bases; junction bases not matched to a gene: 11. CDR3 length: 15 amino acids. Germline V gene lookup returns CDR1 DFQATT and CDR2 SNEGSKA (reference sequence). The CDR3 coding sequence is TGCAGTGCCGACTTGCGCGGGGGGGGAGCCTACGAGCAGTACTTC. Protein: CSADLRGGGAYEQYF.

The J gene is TRBJ1-2, the V gene TRBV30; TRBD1 agrees at 10 bases. CDR1 GTSNPN and CDR2 SVGIG come from the germline V gene (reference sequence). The V gene end was trimmed by 5 bases and the J gene end by 2 bases; junction bases not matched to a gene: 5. The CDR3 runs to 14 residues. The CDR3 DNA sequence: TGTGCCTGGGGACAGGGGGAGGGCAACTATGGCTACACCTTC. Its protein product is CAWGQGEGNYGYTF. The full variable domain, its missing parts supplied by reference TRBV30 and TRBJ1-2, is SQTIHQWPATLVQPVGSPLSLECTVEGTSNPNLYWYRQAAGRGLQLLFYSVGIGQISSEVPQNLSASRPQDRQFILSSKKLLLSDSGFYLCAWGQGEGNYGYTFGSGTRLTVV.

V and J are TRBV7-9 and TRBJ2-3, with D perhaps TRBD2 (6 bases). CDR1 and CDR2 (germline): SEHNR, FQNEAQ (reference sequence). V was shortened by 5 bases and J by 11 bases, with 20 bases between the two germline ends. The CDR3 consists of 14 residues. The CDR3 DNA sequence: TGTGCCAGCAGCATGGGGGGACTTCCCTTAGAGCAGTATTTT. The encoded protein is CASSMGGLPLEQYF.

The rearrangement uses TRBV20-1 and TRBJ1-6, with D uncertain. Trimming shortened V by 0 bases and J by 5 bases, and 17 bases separated the two germline ends. CDR3 length: 17 amino acids. CDR1 and CDR2 from the germline V gene are DFQATT and SNEGSKA (reference sequence). CDR3 protein: CSARDPNWAGHNSPLHF. In nucleotides, the CDR3 is TGCAGTGCTAGAGATCCCAATTGGGCAGGCCATAATTCACCCCTCCACTTT.

This clonotype was seen once. This rearrangement joins TRBV5-4 to TRBJ2-3; possible D gene TRBD2, 7 bases. Looked up from germline, CDR1 is SGHNT and CDR2 is YYREEE (reference sequence). The V end lost 2 bases, the J end lost 2 bases, and 15 bases lay between the germline ends. There are 16 residues in the CDR3. This CDR3 reads CASSLSGEGTTDTQYF. The CDR3 DNA sequence: TGTGCCAGCAGCTTATCAGGGGAGGGCACCACAGATACGCAGTATTTT.

CDR3 residues: CASSQSRDYRYEQYF. The CDR3 DNA reads as TGTGCCAGCAGCCAATCCCGGGACTACCGCTACGAGCAGTACTTC. The V and J genes are TRBV3-1 and TRBJ2-7, with 7 bases that match TRBD2. Germline loops: CDR1 LGHDT, CDR2 YNNKEL (reference sequence). V lost 2 bases, J lost 3 bases, and 7 bases stayed unmatched. CDR3 size: 15 residues.

J is TRBJ1-2 and V is TRBV4-2, with a weak D call TRBD1 (5 bases). The CDR3 runs 15 residues. Trimming took 0 bases from V and 5 from J, leaving 13 bases between them. Germline CDR1 LGHNA, CDR2 YNFKEQ. CDR3: CASSQDLLEGYGYTF. The CDR3 DNA reads TGTGCCAGCAGCCAAGATCTTCTGGAGGGGTATGGCTACACCTTC.

This rearrangement joins TRBV12-3 or TRBV12-4 to TRBJ1-4; TRBD1 might be the D (6 bases). V lost 7 bases and J lost 8, with 14 bases in between. The CDR3 totals 13 residues. The chain's CDR3 is CASIRGLGEKLFF. The CDR3 region has the DNA TGTGCCAGCATCCGGGGGCTAGGGGAAAAACTGTTTTTT.

The chain links TRBV14 to TRBJ2-4; D remains unclear. Trimming took off 2 bases at V and 0 bases at J, with 11 bases between the two ends. The CDR3 sequence is 16 residues long. The V gene's germline CDR1 is SGHDN and CDR2 FVKESK. In DNA, the CDR3 is TGTGCCAGCAGCCAAACTCCGCAGATAGCCAAAAACATTCAGTACTTC. It is translated as CASSQTPQIAKNIQYF.

The J gene is TRBJ1-2, the V gene TRBV28; the D is unclear. CDR1 and CDR2 from the germline V gene are MDHEN and SYDVKM. This CDR3 has 12 amino acids. Trimming stripped 3 bases from V and 7 bases from J, with 9 bases between. The CDR3 nucleotides are TGTGCCAGCAGTTTGGGCGCTGGTGGCTACACCTTC. This codes for CASSLGAGGYTF.

The gene calls are TRBV3-1 and TRBJ1-3, with D possibly TRBD1 on 6 matching bases. Germline CDR1 LGHDT, CDR2 YNNKEL (reference sequence). This CDR3 region has 15 residues. V was pared by 4 bases and J by 2 bases, with 12 bases between. The DNA for the CDR3 is TGTGCCAGCAGCCCCTTGGGGGGCGCTGGAAACACCATATATTTT. It is translated as CASSPLGGAGNTIYF.

This clonotype was seen just once. The chain carries TRBV4-3 and TRBJ2-1; D not certain. This CDR3 has 15 amino acids. Between the trimmed V and J ends, which lost 0 bases and 9 bases, there was a span of 15 bases. Per the germline V gene, CDR1 is LGHNA and CDR2 is YSLEER. The CDR3 DNA is TGCGCCAGCAGCCAAGATTGGGGTTTATCGGGTGAGCAGTTCTTC. This codes for CASSQDWGLSGEQFF.

The J gene is TRBJ2-1, the V gene TRBV30; D tentatively reads TRBD1 or TRBD2 (5 bases each). The germline V gene encodes CDR1 GTSNPN and CDR2 SVGIG (reference sequence). The ends were cut back, 2 bases at V and 2 bases at J, with 10 bases in the middle. The length of the CDR3 is 14 residues. The CDR3 nucleotides read TGTGCCTGGAGTCGGGACCGCACCTACAATGAGCAGTTCTTC. Its protein product is CAWSRDRTYNEQFF.

The genes are TRBV13 and TRBJ2-5, with D possibly being TRBD2 (7 bases). Germline CDR1 is PRHDT and CDR2 is FYEKMQ (reference sequence). This CDR3 has 14 residues. V was cut by 2 bases and J by 5 bases, with 12 bases left in between. CDR3 bases: TGTGCCAGCAGCTTAAGGGGGGGCCGTGAGACCCAGTACTTC. This codes for CASSLRGGRETQYF.

J is TRBJ1-2 and V is TRBV27, with D hard to call. The CDR3 has 13 amino acids. Germline V gene sequence: CDR1 MNHEY, CDR2 SMNVEV (reference sequence). With 1 base removed from V and 3 bases from J, the gap between germline ends came to 6 bases. CDR3 in amino acids: CASSLYADYGYTF. CDR3 coding DNA: TGTGCCAGCAGTTTATATGCGGACTATGGCTACACCTTC.

The gene calls are TRBV4-1 and TRBJ2-7, with 8 bases that match TRBD1. The germline V gene encodes CDR1 MGHRA and CDR2 YSYEKL. The CDR3 spans 16 residues. The trim removed 0 bases at V and 1 base at J, leaving 5 bases unmatched. CDR3 in DNA: TGCGCCAGCAGCCAAGAGACAGGGGAATCTTCCTACGAGCAGTACTTC. This encodes CASSQETGESSYEQYF.

V usage is TRBV11-2 and J usage is TRBJ1-6; D not resolved. CDR1 and CDR2 from the germline V gene are SGHAT and FQNNGV. The CDR3 loop spans 15 amino acids. V was shortened by 3 bases and J by 9 bases, with 15 bases between the two germline ends. The CDR3 DNA sequence: TGTGCCAGCAGCTTCTATAAGGGCGTTGGTTCACCCCTCCACTTT. Translating it yields CASSFYKGVGSPLHF.

The chain joins TRBV6-2 or TRBV6-3 to TRBJ1-5, with D possibly being TRBD1 (6 bases). The CDR3 is made up of 14 amino acids. V was pared by 2 bases and J by 7 bases, with 12 bases between. Germline V gives CDR1 MNHEY, CDR2 SVGEGT. CDR3 residues: CASSYRGAEQPQHF. CDR3 coding DNA: TGTGCCAGCAGTTACCGGGGGGCTGAGCAGCCCCAGCATTTT.

The genes are TRBV29-1 and TRBJ2-5; 10 positions match TRBD1. V dropped 3 bases and J dropped 3; count of bases not matched to a gene: 7. This CDR3 spans 15 amino acids. Germline V gene data show CDR1 as SQVTM and CDR2 as ANQGSEA. The CDR3, as DNA: TGCAGCGTTGAGCCGGGACAGGGGAGAAAAGAGACCCAGTACTTC. It yields the protein CSVEPGQGRKETQYF. The whole variable domain, filled in from reference TRBV29-1 and TRBJ2-5, reads SAVISQKPSRDICQRGTSLTIQCQVDSQVTMMFWYRQQPGQSLTLIATANQGSEATYESGFVIDKFPISRPNLTFSTLTVSNMSPEDSSIYLCSVEPGQGRKETQYFGPGTRLLVL.